Listed below are T cell receptor beta chains from one sample, sequenced in a study of PD-1 blockade in classical Hodgkin lymphoma. The protocol was immunoSEQ multiplex PCR, while the TCRdb copy is restricted to in-frame clones and leaves out a portion. The sample records 25,000 to 35,000 clones, roughly 70% being singletons. The sample in question was peripheral blood mononuclear cells (PBMCs), obtained before the second cycle of nivolumab. Source of these receptors: a human donor with classical Hodgkin lymphoma. CDR3s include the opening cysteine and the closing phenylalanine or tryptophan. A D gene is named only where the DNA matches it firmly. Part of the rows lack a size; the others show once, few, many or a class for expanded clones.

- | TRBJ2-1 | TRBV5-1 | - | TGCGCCAGCAGCCCCCAGAATGAGCAGTTCTTC | CASSPQNEQFF
- | TRBJ2-7 | TRBV9 | - | TGTGCCAGCAGCTCGACAGGGAGCTGGGGGGCCGAGCAGTACTTC | CASSSTGSWGAEQYF
- | TRBJ1-3 | TRBV7-2 | - | TGTGCCAGCAGCTTAGGGGGAAATGGAAACACCATATATTTT | CASSLGGNGNTIYF
- | TRBJ2-3 | TRBV29-1 | TRBD2 | TGCAGCGGCCGCGGGGGTACGAGCACAGATACGCAGTATTTT | CSGRGGTSTDTQYF
- | TRBJ2-5 | TRBV27 | - | TGTGCCAGCAGACCGGACCGAATCCAAGAGACCCAGTACTTC | CASRPDRIQETQYF
- | TRBJ1-5 | TRBV28 | - | TGTGCCAGCAGACCACTTAGCAATCAGCCCCAGCATTTT | CASRPLSNQPQHF
- | TRBJ1-2 | TRBV19 | - | TGTGCCAGTAGTCCGTGGGGGGAAGATGGCTACACCTTC | CASSPWGEDGYTF
- | TRBJ1-6 | TRBV7-8 | TRBD1 | TGTGCCAGCAGCTCCGGACAGGGTCGAAGTAATTCACCCCTCCACTTT | CASSSGQGRSNSPLHF
many | TRBJ2-1 | TRBV6-5 | - | TGTGCCAGCAGTAACAGCTTTAGCTCCTACAATGAGCAGTTCTTC | CASSNSFSSYNEQFF
- | TRBJ2-4 | TRBV7-8 | TRBD2 | TGTGCCAGCAGCTTAGTTTCTAGCGGACTAGCCAAAAACATTCAGTACTTC | CASSLVSSGLAKNIQYF
few | TRBJ1-5 | TRBV28 | - | TGTGCCAGCGGGGCCTTAGATCAGCCCCAGCATTTT | CASGALDQPQHF
- | TRBJ2-1 | TRBV5-4 | - | TGTGCCAGCACCATCCCTGGGAGGGGGCACAATGAGCAGTTCTTC | CASTIPGRGHNEQFF
few | TRBJ1-5 | TRBV28 | - | TGTGCCAGCGGACAGCTTAATCAGCCCCAGCATTTT | CASGQLNQPQHF
- | TRBJ1-2 | TRBV5-8 | - | TGTGCCAGCAGCTTGGACCCGGGATATTATGACTACACCTTC | CASSLDPGYYDYTF
- | TRBJ1-5 | TRBV19 | TRBD1 | TGTGCCAGTACCAGGGGGACAGTGGGTCAGCCCCAGCATTTT | CASTRGTVGQPQHF
- | TRBJ1-6 | TRBV19 | - | TGTGCCAGTAGTATACGTGGGTTCAATTCACCCCTCCACTTT | CASSIRGFNSPLHF
- | TRBJ1-1 | TRBV10-3 | TRBD1 | TGTGCCATCAGACTTACCGGGACAGGGAACACTGAAGCTTTCTTT | CAIRLTGTGNTEAFF
- | TRBJ2-7 | TRBV28 | TRBD2 | TGTGCCAGCAGTCACGGGAGGGCGGACGAGCAGTACTTC | CASSHGRADEQYF
- | TRBJ2-1 | TRBV7-8 | - | TGTGCCAGCAGCTTAGAACGGTTTGAGCAGTTCTTC | CASSLERFEQFF
few | TRBJ1-5 | TRBV5-1 | - | TGCGCCAGCAGCTCTGACAGCAGCAATCAGCCCCAGCATTTT | CASSSDSSNQPQHF
once | TRBJ2-3 | TRBV7-2 | - | TGTGCCAGCAGCTTAGATCGGACTACAGATACGCAGTATTTT | CASSLDRTTDTQYF
- | TRBJ1-3 | TRBV14 | - | TGTGCCAGCAGCCAGACCGGGACACGTGGAAACACCATATATTTT | CASSQTGTRGNTIYF
- | TRBJ1-1 | TRBV29-1 | - | TGCAGCGTTGTCGGGCCGGAAGCTTTCTTT | CSVVGPEAFF
- | TRBJ1-4 | TRBV27 | TRBD1 | TGTGCCAGCAGTTTATCCGTCGGGACAGGAGGGGAAAAACTGTTTTTT | CASSLSVGTGGEKLFF
- | TRBJ1-5 | TRBV6-1 | TRBD1 | TGTGCCAGCAGTGACAGGGGGTATAGCAATCAGCCCCAGCATTTT | CASSDRGYSNQPQHF
- | TRBJ2-3 | TRBV2 | TRBD1 | TGTGCCAGCGGGTCGGGACAGGGCACATATACGCAGTATTTT | CASGSGQGTYTQYF
few | TRBJ2-3 | TRBV5-1 | - | TGCGCCAGCAGCCCCCTCAGGGCCACAGATACGCAGTATTTT | CASSPLRATDTQYF
- | TRBJ1-5 | TRBV28 | - | TGTGCCAGCACCTCCGGAGGCACCCTCAATCAGCCCCAGCATTTT | CASTSGGTLNQPQHF
few | TRBJ1-5 | TRBV21-1 | - | TGTGCCAGCAGCAAGCCGTACGGACAGTGTAATCAGCCCCAGCATTTT | CASSKPYGQCNQPQHF
- | TRBJ2-1 | TRBV7-8 | TRBD2 | TGTGCCAGCAGCTCTGGGACTAGCGGGAGGAGGTCCTACAATGAGCAGTTCTTC | CASSSGTSGRRSYNEQFF
few | TRBJ1-5 | TRBV19 | - | TGTGCCAGTAGTCTCTTGGGCACCCTCAATCAGCCCCAGCATTTT | CASSLLGTLNQPQHF
once | TRBJ2-3 | TRBV5-4 | - | TGTGCCAGCAGCCGTGTACTGGAGCGGAGCACAGATACGCAGTATTTT | CASSRVLERSTDTQYF
once | TRBJ1-2 | TRBV28 | - | TGTGCCAGCAGTGAATTCTTGGGGGGCTATGGCTACACCTTC | CASSEFLGGYGYTF
- | TRBJ2-5 | TRBV7-9 | - | TGTGCCAGCAGCTTACCTCTCGGTTGGACCCAGTACTTC | CASSLPLGWTQYF
few | TRBJ1-6 | TRBV5-1 | - | TGCGCCAGCAGCTTCTCAGGCAGCTCCTATAATTCACCCCTCCACTTT | CASSFSGSSYNSPLHF
once | TRBJ2-1 | TRBV28 | - | TGTGCCAGCAGAAGGGGCTCCTACAATGAGCAGTTCTTC | CASRRGSYNEQFF
once | TRBJ2-5 | TRBV7-9 | - | TGTGCCAGCAGCTTAGCGCCGGGACTCGGAGTAGAGACCCAGTACTTC | CASSLAPGLGVETQYF
- | TRBJ2-2 | TRBV5-1 | - | TGCGCCAGCAGCTTGCTAGGACAGAATATCCCCGGGGAGCTGTTTTTT | CASSLLGQNIPGELFF
- | TRBJ2-1 | TRBV7-3 | - | TGTGCCAGCAGCTTAGACGGACGGAGTGAGCAGTTCTTC | CASSLDGRSEQFF